This T cell receptor (beta chain) was identified in a study of blood T cells in healthy people across ages. With a J-beta primer mix and a sample-barcoded 5' primer, a second PCR ran about 7 to 12 cycles. TCRdb used MiXCR to reprocess the 5' RACE reads, holding one entry per CDR3 protein. This table holds over a million distinct CDR3 sequences, 40% to 45% found once. CDR1 and CDR2 (germline): LGHNA, YSLEER. The CDR3 spans 14 residues. The sample was blood. This sequence originates from a young woman in good health. The V call is TRBV4-3, the J call TRBJ2-7; no definite D call. The end of the DNA aligns better with TRBJ2-5, so the J call may be wrong. The CDR3 here is CASSHRTDQETQYF. CDR3 DNA sequence: TGCGCCAGCAGCCACAGGACGGACCAAGAGACCCAGTACTTC.